These T cell receptor beta chains were read from a single sample in a study of T-cell memory formation after mild COVID-19. TCRdb re-analysed the 5' RACE reads in MiXCR, keeping a single row per CDR3 protein. The repertoire holds over 150,000 distinct CDR3 sequences, around a sixth seen once, with 3.9% in the top ten. Sequencing used PBMCs or a T cell subset sorted from them (not recorded which). The receptors were gathered from a man younger than 35 who had mild COVID-19 (a few samples of this study predate the infection). Cell type and time point are not known. Both conserved end residues are part of each CDR3. D genes are given only for firm matches. Only some rows state a clone size, as once, few, many or a class for expanded clones.

CDR3aa: CASSRQPPGELFF
CDR3nt: TGTGCCAGCAGCCGGCAGCCTCCCGGGGAGCTGTTTTTT
v_gene: TRBV7-9
j_gene: TRBJ2-2
abundance: -
d_gene: -

CDR3aa: CASSVGQETQYF
CDR3nt: TGTGCCAGCAGCGTAGGGCAAGAGACCCAGTACTTC
v_gene: TRBV9
j_gene: TRBJ2-5
abundance: few
d_gene: -

CDR3aa: CASSPGPSGPPSYEQYF
CDR3nt: TGCGCCAGCAGCCCCGGGCCAAGCGGTCCTCCCTCCTACGAGCAGTACTTC
v_gene: TRBV5-1
j_gene: TRBJ2-7
abundance: -
d_gene: -

CDR3aa: CASSQVHEQYF
CDR3nt: TGTGCCAGCAGCCAAGTCCACGAGCAGTACTTC
v_gene: TRBV3-1
j_gene: TRBJ2-7
abundance: few
d_gene: -

CDR3aa: CASSPGSSGAKETQYF
CDR3nt: TGCGCCAGCAGCCCTGGATCTAGCGGGGCAAAAGAGACCCAGTACTTC
v_gene: TRBV5-1
j_gene: TRBJ2-5
abundance: -
d_gene: TRBD2

CDR3aa: CASSRTSGGPPTYEQYF
CDR3nt: TGTGCCAGCAGCAGGACTAGCGGGGGGCCTCCGACCTACGAGCAGTACTTC
v_gene: TRBV6-2/TRBV6-3
j_gene: TRBJ2-7
abundance: -
d_gene: TRBD2

CDR3aa: CATSRVGAVEKLFF
CDR3nt: TGTGCCACCAGCAGAGTCGGCGCTGTCGAAAAACTGTTTTTT
v_gene: TRBV15
j_gene: TRBJ1-4
abundance: -
d_gene: -

CDR3aa: CATQLAGDSTDTQYF
CDR3nt: TGTGCCACGCAACTAGCGGGGGACTCTACAGATACGCAGTATTTT
v_gene: TRBV6-2/TRBV6-3
j_gene: TRBJ2-3
abundance: -
d_gene: TRBD2

CDR3aa: CASSREGTGDGYTF
CDR3nt: TGTGCCAGCAGCCGAGAAGGGACAGGGGACGGCTACACCTTC
v_gene: TRBV4-2
j_gene: TRBJ1-2
abundance: many
d_gene: TRBD1

CDR3aa: CSARVWGAVDTQYF
CDR3nt: TGCAGTGCTAGAGTCTGGGGGGCCGTAGATACGCAGTATTTT
v_gene: TRBV20-1
j_gene: TRBJ2-3
abundance: -
d_gene: -

CDR3aa: CASSLQGAGNLVNEQFF
CDR3nt: TGTGCCAGCAGCTTACAGGGGGCAGGGAATTTAGTCAATGAGCAGTTCTTC
v_gene: TRBV11-2
j_gene: TRBJ2-1
abundance: few
d_gene: TRBD1

CDR3aa: CATRSGTGGDYGYTF
CDR3nt: TGTGCCACCCGTTCCGGGACAGGGGGCGACTATGGCTACACCTTC
v_gene: TRBV10-3
j_gene: TRBJ1-2
abundance: few
d_gene: TRBD1

CDR3aa: CASSQDLAGTQYF
CDR3nt: TGTGCCAGCAGCCAAGACCTAGCGGGGACCCAGTACTTC
v_gene: TRBV4-2
j_gene: TRBJ2-5
abundance: -
d_gene: TRBD2

CDR3aa: CATSRVGGVLGPLHF
CDR3nt: TGTGCCACCAGCAGAGTGGGGGGGGTTCTTGGACCCCTCCACTTT
v_gene: TRBV15
j_gene: TRBJ1-6
abundance: few
d_gene: -

CDR3aa: CAISDPTVYEQYF
CDR3nt: TGTGCCATCAGTGACCCGACGGTCTACGAGCAGTACTTC
v_gene: TRBV10-3
j_gene: TRBJ2-7
abundance: -
d_gene: -

CDR3aa: CASSESGKGEAFF
CDR3nt: TGCGCCAGCAGTGAGTCTGGGAAGGGTGAAGCTTTCTTT
v_gene: TRBV10-1
j_gene: TRBJ1-1
abundance: -
d_gene: -

CDR3aa: CASGLGTPAKNIQYF
CDR3nt: TGTGCTAGTGGTTTAGGGACTCCAGCCAAAAACATTCAGTACTTC
v_gene: TRBV12-5
j_gene: TRBJ2-4
abundance: many
d_gene: -

CDR3aa: CASTIAPLETQYF
CDR3nt: TGCGCCAGCACAATCGCCCCGCTGGAGACCCAGTACTTC
v_gene: TRBV5-1
j_gene: TRBJ2-5
abundance: -
d_gene: -

CDR3aa: CASSVTGGADTQYF
CDR3nt: TGTGCCAGCAGCGTCACAGGGGGGGCAGATACGCAGTATTTT
v_gene: TRBV9
j_gene: TRBJ2-3
abundance: -
d_gene: -

CDR3aa: CASSLTSGETDEQFF
CDR3nt: TGCGCCAGCAGCTTGACTAGCGGGGAGACCGATGAGCAGTTCTTC
v_gene: TRBV5-1
j_gene: TRBJ2-1
abundance: -
d_gene: TRBD2

CDR3aa: CASSLGGTDGNTIYF
CDR3nt: TGTGCCAGCAGCTTAGGCGGGACAGATGGAAACACCATATATTTT
v_gene: TRBV7-3
j_gene: TRBJ1-3
abundance: -
d_gene: TRBD1

CDR3aa: CSAAAGLLTDTQYF
CDR3nt: TGCAGTGCCGCCGCCGGGCTACTCACAGATACGCAGTATTTT
v_gene: TRBV20-1
j_gene: TRBJ2-3
abundance: -
d_gene: -

CDR3aa: CASSPTFTGELFF
CDR3nt: TGTGCCAGCAGCCCCACTTTCACCGGGGAGCTGTTTTTT
v_gene: TRBV7-3
j_gene: TRBJ2-2
abundance: -
d_gene: -

CDR3aa: CASSRQRIMNTEAFF
CDR3nt: TGTGCCAGCAGCCGACAGCGGATCATGAACACTGAAGCTTTCTTT
v_gene: TRBV7-2
j_gene: TRBJ1-1
abundance: few
d_gene: -

CDR3aa: CASSSQGGGSPLHF
CDR3nt: TGTGCCAGCAGCTCACAGGGAGGAGGTTCACCCCTCCACTTT
v_gene: TRBV7-9
j_gene: TRBJ1-6
abundance: few
d_gene: -

CDR3aa: CASSLGTGRNSPLHF
CDR3nt: TGTGCCAGCAGTCTAGGGACAGGGAGGAATTCACCCCTCCACTTT
v_gene: TRBV12-3/TRBV12-4
j_gene: TRBJ1-6
abundance: many
d_gene: TRBD1

CDR3aa: CAWRPPTGETQYF
CDR3nt: TGTGCCTGGAGGCCCCCGACTGGAGAGACCCAGTACTTC
v_gene: TRBV30
j_gene: TRBJ2-5
abundance: many
d_gene: -

CDR3aa: CASSLSRGFQYF
CDR3nt: TGTGCCAGCAGTTTGTCCCGGGGATTCCAGTACTTC
v_gene: TRBV12-3/TRBV12-4
j_gene: TRBJ2-5
abundance: few
d_gene: -

CDR3aa: CASRDRTNTEAFF
CDR3nt: TGTGCCAGCAGAGACAGGACGAACACTGAAGCTTTCTTT
v_gene: TRBV7-3
j_gene: TRBJ1-1
abundance: few
d_gene: -

CDR3aa: CASSLRTERFF
CDR3nt: TGTGCCAGCAGCTTGCGGACCGAGAGGTTCTTT
v_gene: TRBV5-6
j_gene: TRBJ1-1
abundance: once
d_gene: -